This TCR beta chain was recovered during a study of blood T cell repertoires in COVID-19. The overall study: COVID-19 samples from acute and convalescent phases originated in the United States, Italy and Spain.

Original methodology: From reference gene primer amplification, estimates of nucleated cell counts were derived. Libraries were prepared by immunoSEQ multiplex PCR; TCRdb keeps only in-frame clonotypes and omits some of them. V and J calls and clone size are those listed in that table; D and trimming were worked out from the DNA. The sample has 65,000 to 85,000 clones, roughly 80% seen once. This TCR was sampled from a woman aged 60-70 years with acute or convalescent COVID-19. Sample: peripheral blood.

The CDR3 bases are TGCGCCAGCAGCTTGGCCCCTAGCGGGGTCAGCACAGATACGCAGTATTTT. Protein sequence: CASSLAPSGVSTDTQYF. This chain links TRBV5-1 with TRBJ2-3; 9 bases line up with TRBD2. The CDR3 sequence is 17 residues long. V lost 0 bases to trimming and J lost 0 bases; unmatched junction nucleotides: 5. Germline V CDR1 and CDR2: SGHRS, YFSETQ.